Presented here are 7 T cell receptor beta chains from one specimen sequenced in a study of blood T cell repertoires in COVID-19. Libraries were prepared by immunoSEQ multiplex PCR; TCRdb keeps only in-frame clonotypes and omits some of them. The sample lists more than 35,000 clones, approximately 91% occurring once. The sample comprised peripheral blood. Receptor source: a woman aged 25 to 39 in a cohort sampled during active COVID-19.

The chain recombines TRBV19 with TRBJ1-2; D is uncertain. The germline CDR1 and CDR2 sequences are LNHDA and SQIVND (reference sequence). V lost 5 bases and J lost 5, with 18 bases in between. The length of the CDR3 is 15 residues. The CDR3 region is CASSLGFEGSYGYTF. CDR3 sequence (DNA): TGTGCCAGTAGTCTCGGGTTCGAGGGCTCTTATGGCTACACCTTC.

The gene calls are TRBV19 and TRBJ2-5, with 10 bases matching TRBD1. The CDR3 totals 15 residues. Germline V gene sequence: CDR1 LNHDA, CDR2 SQIVND (reference sequence). The trim removed 5 bases at V and 1 base at J, leaving 4 bases unmatched. The CDR3 sequence: CASSLGQGVQETQYF. The DNA of the CDR3 is TGTGCCAGTAGTCTCGGACAGGGGGTCCAAGAGACCCAGTACTTC.

J is TRBJ1-1 and V is TRBV7-8, with D possibly being TRBD1 (6 bases). V was clipped by 5 bases and J by 0 bases, with 13 bases between them. The germline V gene has CDR1 SGHVS and CDR2 FQNEAQ. CDR3 length: 15 residues. The CDR3 is CASSRSGHLNTEAFF. The CDR3 DNA sequence: TGTGCCAGCAGCCGATCGGGACACCTGAACACTGAAGCTTTCTTT.

V gene TRBV7-3 combines with J gene TRBJ2-7; a possible D gene is TRBD1 (5 bases). CDR3 length equals 13 residues. V shed 4 bases and J shed 5 bases, with 12 bases lying between them. CDR1 SGHTA and CDR2 FQGTGA come from the germline V gene. The CDR3 DNA reads TGTGCCAGCAGCTCCATGGGGCTCCACGAGCAGTACTTC. Amino acid sequence: CASSSMGLHEQYF.

The rearrangement joins TRBV19 to TRBJ1-2, with 8 bases identical to TRBD1. Trimming removed 7 bases from V and 2 bases from J; junction bases left unmatched: 9. The CDR3 has 15 amino acids. Germline V gene lookup returns CDR1 LNHDA and CDR2 SQIVND (reference sequence). The CDR3 loop reads CASIKTGTGNYGYTF. The DNA for the CDR3 is TGTGCCAGTATCAAAACAGGGACAGGAAACTATGGCTACACCTTC.

This chain connects TRBV6-4 to TRBJ2-1; 7 positions match TRBD2. J gave up 11 bases and V 0 bases, and 4 bases lay outside the gene matches. Germline assignment: CDR1 MRHNA and CDR2 SNTAGT. This CDR3 spans 13 amino acids. The CDR3: CASSDSSGEKQFF. DNA for the CDR3: TGTGCCAGCAGTGACTCCAGCGGGGAGAAGCAGTTCTTC.

The rearrangement uses TRBV28 and TRBJ2-3, with TRBD2 identical over 10 bases. CDR3 length equals 13 residues. Germline V gives CDR1 MDHEN, CDR2 SYDVKM. V was clipped by 5 bases and J by 11 bases; unmatched bases: 7. In DNA, the CDR3 is TGTGCCAGCAGTACGTTACGGACTAGCGGGCAGTATTTT. This sequence encodes CASSTLRTSGQYF. The full variable domain, rest sourced from reference TRBV28 and TRBJ2-3, is DVKVTQSSRYLVKRTGEKVFLECVQDMDHENMFWYRQDPGLGLRLIYFSYDVKMKEKGDIPEGYSVSREKKERFSLILESASTNQTSMYLCASSTLRTSGQYFGPGTRLTVL.